The entry below describes one T cell receptor (beta chain). Its antigen remains unidentified. The sample originates from a study of OX40 agonist ivuxolimab in advanced cancers. Overall study context: Every patient in dose escalation had hepatocellular carcinoma, melanoma, renal cell or head and neck cancer. Points from the study as a whole: At 0.1-3.0 mg/kg, partial responders had clonal expansion among the lowest observed.

CDR3 length equals 15 residues. Germline lookup yields CDR1 MNHEY and CDR2 SVGAGI. V lost 0 bases, J lost 3 bases, and 5 bases stayed unmatched. Here immunoSEQ multiplex PCR was the method, and the copy in TCRdb shows in-frame clones only, minus some. The repertoire holds 100,000 to 150,000 clones, with 80% to 95% as singletons. Excluded were patients having autoimmune disease history or systemic immunosuppression. The chain combines TRBV6-5 with TRBJ2-7, with TRBD1 matching 7 bases. The specimen was CD4+ or CD8+ T cells sorted from blood, collected in a trial of the OX40 agonist ivuxolimab. The origin of this receptor is an adult with an advanced solid tumor such as melanoma, head and neck, liver or kidney cancer. The CDR3 protein is CASSYSATGNYEQYF. In nucleotides, the CDR3 is TGTGCCAGCAGTTACTCAGCGACAGGGAACTACGAGCAGTACTTC.